These 27 T cell receptor beta chains were sequenced from one sample in a study of blood T cell repertoires in COVID-19. Produced via immunoSEQ multiplex PCR; TCRdb's table is partial and in-frame only. The profile covers 140,000 or so clones, with 85% to 90% appearing a single time and approximately 9.9% taken by the ten largest. The specimen sequenced was peripheral blood. All receptors derive from a woman older than 75 with acute or convalescent COVID-19.

The V call is TRBV4-3, the J call TRBJ2-6; a possible D gene is TRBD2 (5 bases). Germline CDR1 LGHNA, CDR2 YSLEER. The CDR3 has 17 amino acids. Deletions cut 4 bases from V and 0 bases from J, with 13 bases between. CDR3 sequence: CASSPQGRDSGANVLTF. For the CDR3, the DNA is TGCGCCAGCAGCCCCCAAGGGAGAGACTCTGGGGCCAACGTCCTGACTTTC.

For this clone: This sample also contains other DNA sequences that code for the same CDR3. V gene TRBV5-1 combines with J gene TRBJ2-1, with 10 nucleotides matching TRBD2. Per germline, CDR1 SGHRS and CDR2 YFSETQ. The CDR3 loop spans 16 amino acids. Trimming at V came to 1 base and at J to 1 base, leaving 2 bases not matched to a gene. The CDR3 region has the DNA TGCGCCAGCAGCTTGAGCGGGGGGGCGTCCTACAATGAGCAGTTCTTC. Its translation: CASSLSGGASYNEQFF.

The chain couples TRBV6-5 to TRBJ1-4; TRBD1 might be the D (5 bases). Deletions cut 7 bases from V and 6 bases from J, with 6 bases between. The CDR3 runs to 11 residues. CDR1 and CDR2 from the germline V gene are MNHEY and SVGAGI. CDR3 coding DNA: TGTGCCAGCATGACAGATGAAAAACTGTTTTTT. Translating gives CASMTDEKLFF.

This clone was counted a few times. This chain joins TRBV27 and TRBJ1-5; 8 bases fit TRBD1. Per germline, CDR1 MNHEY and CDR2 SMNVEV (reference sequence). The CDR3 loop spans 15 amino acids. Germline trimming cut 6 bases from V and 0 bases from J; bases unmatched to any gene: 4. The CDR3 nucleotides read TGTGCCAGCAGGCGGACAGGGAATAGCAATCAGCCCCAGCATTTT. It translates to CASRRTGNSNQPQHF.

This chain uses TRBV18 with TRBJ2-5, with 7 bases fitting TRBD2. V dropped 1 base and J dropped 7; count of bases not matched to a gene: 6. This CDR3 spans 14 amino acids. CDR1 is KGHSH and CDR2 is LQKENI in the germline V gene. CDR3 sequence: CASSPQSREGTQYF. CDR3 DNA sequence: TGTGCCAGCTCACCACAGAGCAGGGAGGGGACCCAGTACTTC.

This chain uses TRBV27 with TRBJ2-1, with 12 bases identical to TRBD2. This CDR3 comprises 18 residues. Germline V gives CDR1 MNHEY, CDR2 SMNVEV (reference sequence). Trimming at V came to 5 bases and at J to 8 bases, leaving 16 bases not matched to a gene. The CDR3 DNA reads TGTGCCAGCAGTCGGGACCCGGGGCTAGCGGGGGGGCCGTATGAGCAGTTCTTC. It is translated as CASSRDPGLAGGPYEQFF.

This clone has only one observation. V usage is TRBV2 and J usage is TRBJ1-2, with 12 bases fitting TRBD1. V shed 7 bases and J 5 bases; nucleotides not matched to a gene: 5. In germline, CDR1 is SNHLY, CDR2 FYNNEI. The CDR3 is 14 residues long. The CDR3, as DNA: TGTGCCAGCATCGGGACAGGGGGCGGGTATGGCTACACCTTC. Encoded protein: CASIGTGGGYGYTF.

The chain is built from TRBV15 and TRBJ2-5; D remains ambiguous. The germline V and J ends were trimmed by 0 bases and 4 bases, with 12 bases remaining between them. This CDR3 has 15 residues. The germline CDR1 and CDR2 sequences are LNHNV and YYDKDF (reference sequence). CDR3 sequence reads: CATSRDPFSLETQYF. The CDR3 DNA reads TGTGCCACCAGCAGAGATCCTTTTAGCCTAGAGACCCAGTACTTC.

The CDR3 region is CASSLTGGTYEQYF. In DNA, the CDR3 is TGCGCCAGCAGCTTGACAGGGGGTACCTACGAGCAGTACTTC. The chain is built from TRBV5-1 and TRBJ2-7; 8 nucleotides line up with TRBD1. The CDR3 covers 14 residues. Per germline, CDR1 SGHRS and CDR2 YFSETQ. V trimming: 1 base; J trimming: 2 bases; junction bases outside the gene matches: 2.

This chain connects TRBV7-2 to TRBJ1-2, with 8 bases fitting TRBD1. V lost 5 bases and J lost 4; bases outside the gene matches: 6. CDR1 and CDR2 from the germline V gene are SGHTA and FQGNSA. The CDR3 has 14 residues. CDR3 loop: CASSAGGAGYGYTF. Written as DNA, the CDR3 is TGTGCCAGCAGCGCAGGGGGCGCGGGCTATGGCTACACCTTC. The full variable domain, rest sourced from reference TRBV7-2 and TRBJ1-2, is GAGVSQSPSNKVTEKGKDVELRCDPISGHTALYWYRQSLGQGLEFLIYFQGNSAPDKSGLPSDRFSAERTGGSVSTLTIQRTQQEDSAVYLCASSAGGAGYGYTFGSGTRLTVV.

The chain carries TRBV27 and TRBJ1-2, with D uncertain. The CDR3 runs 13 residues. Germline CDR1 is MNHEY and CDR2 is SMNVEV (reference sequence). The V gene lost 4 bases and the J gene lost 7 bases, with 13 bases spanning the gap. The CDR3 nucleotides are TGTGCCAGCAGTTCAACCCAACGGGGTGGCTACACCTTC. Amino acids: CASSSTQRGGYTF.

V gene TRBV5-4 combines with J gene TRBJ2-5; 8 nucleotides match TRBD2. In germline, CDR1 is SGHNT, CDR2 YYREEE (reference sequence). This CDR3 contains 15 residues. The V gene end was trimmed by 2 bases and the J gene end by 4 bases; junction bases not matched to a gene: 7. The CDR3 loop is CASSLLTGGGETQYF. CDR3 nucleotide sequence: TGTGCCAGCAGCTTACTAACGGGGGGGGGAGAGACCCAGTACTTC. Combining the CDR3 with reference TRBV5-4 and TRBJ2-5 gives the whole variable domain ETGVTQSPTHLIKTRGQQVTLRCSSQSGHNTVSWYQQALGQGPQFIFQYYREEENGRGNFPPRFSGLQFPNYSSELNVNALELDDSALYLCASSLLTGGGETQYFGPGTRLLVL.

This clone was seen only once. V and J are TRBV2 and TRBJ1-2; D remains unclear. The V gene lost 6 bases and the J gene lost 0 bases, with 8 bases spanning the gap. This CDR3 has 13 residues. Looked up from germline, CDR1 is SNHLY and CDR2 is FYNNEI. The CDR3 DNA reads TGTGCCAGCAGGAGGGTGACTAACTATGGCTACACCTTC. It is translated as CASRRVTNYGYTF.

This chain uses TRBV18 with TRBJ1-1; D might be TRBD1 (5 bases). The germline V gene encodes CDR1 KGHSH and CDR2 LQKENI. The germline V and J ends were trimmed by 1 base and 6 bases, with 9 bases remaining between them. This CDR3 spans 13 amino acids. The CDR3 here is CASSPQQAAEAFF. CDR3 in DNA: TGTGCCAGCTCACCACAACAGGCGGCTGAAGCTTTCTTT.

The chain links TRBV5-1 to TRBJ2-7; D perhaps matches TRBD2 (7 bases). Germline values: CDR1 SGHRS, CDR2 YFSETQ. The ends were cut back, 2 bases at V and 3 bases at J, with 15 bases in the middle. The CDR3 totals 15 residues. CDR3 in DNA: TGCGCCAGCAGCTTAGGGGGGGTAGGAAGCTACGAGCAGTACTTC. Amino acid sequence: CASSLGGVGSYEQYF. Full variable domain (remainder filled in from reference TRBV5-1 and TRBJ2-7): KAGVTQTPRYLIKTRGQQVTLSCSPISGHRSVSWYQQTPGQGLQFLFEYFSETQRNKGNFPGRFSGRQFSNSRSEMNVSTLELGDSALYLCASSLGGVGSYEQYFGPGTRLTVT.

This chain joins TRBV7-2 and TRBJ1-6; D might be TRBD1 (6 bases). Germline CDR1 is SGHTA and CDR2 is FQGNSA. The CDR3 covers 14 residues. V lost 5 bases and J 13 bases, leaving 18 bases between the germline ends. CDR3 region: CASSPLPGGGPLHF. The CDR3 nucleotides are TGTGCCAGCAGCCCCCTCCCCGGGGGGGGCCCCCTCCACTTT.

This clone came up a few times. J is TRBJ2-2 and V is TRBV6-5, with a weak D call TRBD2 (7 bases). The CDR3 is 16 residues long. Trimming took off 4 bases at V and 4 bases at J, with 16 bases between the two ends. The germline gives CDR1 MNHEY, CDR2 SVGAGI. For the CDR3, the DNA is TGTGCCAGCAGTTTTCTCCGGGGGGCGGGCACCGGGGAGCTGTTTTTT. Translating gives CASSFLRGAGTGELFF.

This rearrangement joins TRBV5-1 to TRBJ2-1; D might be TRBD2 (5 bases). The length of the CDR3 is 14 residues. V was trimmed by 0 bases and J by 5 bases, leaving 9 bases between them. In germline, CDR1 is SGHRS, CDR2 YFSETQ. CDR3 sequence: CASSLVSGNNEQFF. The CDR3 DNA reads as TGCGCCAGCAGCTTGGTGTCGGGGAACAATGAGCAGTTCTTC.

This clone has more than one count but fewer than ten. The CDR3 DNA is TGTGCCAGCAGTTTATCGCAGGGGGACAGAAGTTCACCCCTCCACTTT. It is translated as CASSLSQGDRSSPLHF. The genes are TRBV27 and TRBJ1-6; 7 bases fit TRBD1. Germline CDR1 MNHEY, CDR2 SMNVEV (reference sequence). J lost 9 bases, V lost 0 bases, and 8 bases had no gene match. This CDR3 spans 16 amino acids.

The chain employs TRBV19 and TRBJ2-7, with D perhaps matching TRBD2 (6 bases). The CDR3 length is 14 residues. The germline V gene encodes CDR1 LNHDA and CDR2 SQIVND (reference sequence). Trimming shortened V by 2 bases and J by 2 bases, and 10 bases separated the two germline ends. CDR3 amino acids: CASSIQGGTYEQYF. The CDR3 coding sequence is TGTGCCAGTAGTATACAGGGAGGAACCTACGAGCAGTACTTC.

V and J are TRBV6-5 and TRBJ1-2; tentatively, D is TRBD1 (6 bases). V was trimmed by 10 bases and J by 4 bases, leaving 16 bases between them. This CDR3 spans 13 amino acids. Per germline, CDR1 MNHEY and CDR2 SVGAGI. The CDR3 DNA sequence: TGTGCCACCCTTCCCACAGGGTTCTATGGCTACACCTTC. Its translation is CATLPTGFYGYTF.

The V gene is TRBV5-1, the J gene TRBJ2-1, with 16 bases fitting TRBD2. Germline V gene sequence: CDR1 SGHRS, CDR2 YFSETQ. The CDR3 has 15 residues. J was trimmed by 12 bases and V by 4 bases; bases with no gene match: 7. The CDR3 loop reads CASSTPGLAGGRQFF. The DNA of the CDR3 is TGCGCCAGCAGCACGCCGGGACTAGCGGGGGGGCGGCAGTTCTTC.

The CDR3 DNA reads TGTGCCAGCTCACCGACAGGGGCGAACACCGGGGAGCTGTTTTTT. It specifies CASSPTGANTGELFF. The chain carries TRBV18 and TRBJ2-2; 8 bases are a match to TRBD1. CDR3 length: 15 residues. Germline trimming cut 3 bases from V and 0 bases from J; bases unmatched to any gene: 0. Germline CDR1 KGHSH, CDR2 LQKENI.

The chain links TRBV6-2 or TRBV6-3 to TRBJ1-1, with D uncertain. The germline gives CDR1 MNHEY, CDR2 SVGEGT. CDR3 size: 14 residues. Trimming shortened V by 2 bases and J by 0 bases, and 7 bases separated the two germline ends. The CDR3 DNA is TGTGCCAGCAGTTACGCAGTTATGAACACTGAAGCTTTCTTT. Its protein product is CASSYAVMNTEAFF.

This chain uses TRBV19 with TRBJ1-5; TRBD1 matches at 7 bases. V lost 8 bases to trimming and J lost 5 bases; unmatched junction nucleotides: 9. Germline values: CDR1 LNHDA, CDR2 SQIVND (reference sequence). This CDR3 has 14 residues. The CDR3 loop reads CASYLTGTHQPQHF. The CDR3 DNA is TGTGCCAGTTACCTGACAGGGACTCATCAGCCCCAGCATTTT.

The rearrangement uses TRBV12-3 or TRBV12-4 and TRBJ1-2; D is unresolved. This CDR3 is 13 amino acids long. V was shortened by 3 bases and J by 1 base, with 6 bases between the two germline ends. Written as DNA, the CDR3 is TGTGCCAGCAGTTTCGGGGATAACTATGGCTACACCTTC. Translated, it gives CASSFGDNYGYTF.

This clone showed up just once. The chain couples TRBV30 to TRBJ2-7; D unclear. The CDR3 extends over 11 amino acids. Trimming left V 0 bases short and J 6 bases short, with 6 bases between. Germline CDR1 GTSNPN, CDR2 SVGIG (reference sequence). DNA for the CDR3: TGTGCCTGGAGTGTCCCGGGCGAGCAGTACTTC. This encodes CAWSVPGEQYF.